The rows below give T cell receptor beta chains drawn from one sample of a study of cytomegalovirus exposure and HLA in healthy donors. TCRdb's copy holds only in-frame clones and misses some; the assay was immunoSEQ multiplex PCR. The sample includes approximately 160,000 clones, about 90% of them seen just once. The sample was PBMCs. These receptor sequences come from a woman aged 18-29 years in good health and CMV-seropositive. Each CDR3 is given with its conserved first and last residue. The D gene is left open where the match is weak. Clone size is shown for a subset of rows, as once, few, many or a class of expanded clone.

>NA|TRBD2|TRBJ2-2|TRBV18
CASSGTSTGELFF
TGTGCCAGCTCCGGGACTAGCACCGGGGAGCTGTTTTTT
>NA|NA|TRBJ1-1|TRBV6-1
CASSVALQYPNTEAFF
TGTGCCAGCAGTGTGGCCCTACAGTACCCGAACACTGAAGCTTTCTTT
>NA|TRBD1|TRBJ2-7|TRBV18
CASSPGTGGDEQYF
TGTGCCAGCTCACCCGGGACAGGGGGCGACGAGCAGTACTTC
>NA|TRBD2|TRBJ2-3|TRBV27
CASSSSPLGAGDSDTQYF
TGTGCCAGCAGTTCCTCCCCACTAGGGGCGGGAGATTCAGATACGCAGTATTTT
>NA|NA|TRBJ2-6|TRBV18
CASSPTPTSGANVLTF
TGTGCCAGCTCACCAACCCCAACATCTGGGGCCAACGTCCTGACTTTC
>NA|NA|TRBJ2-7|TRBV21-1
CASSKCGQGFSYEQYF
TGTGCCAGCAGCAAATGTGGGCAGGGGTTCTCCTACGAGCAGTACTTC
>NA|NA|TRBJ2-7|TRBV10-3
CAISGTGRDEQYF
TGTGCCATCAGTGGGACAGGGAGGGACGAGCAGTACTTC
>NA|NA|TRBJ2-2|TRBV4-2
CASSQGGTGTGELFF
TGTGCCAGCAGCCAGGGGGGGACAGGAACCGGGGAGCTGTTTTTT
>NA|NA|TRBJ1-3|TRBV20-1
CSARVGNTIYF
TGCAGTGCCCGAGTGGGAAACACCATATATTTT
>NA|NA|TRBJ1-1|TRBV4-2
CASSQDVAGKNTEAFF
TGTGCCAGCAGCCAAGATGTGGCAGGAAAGAACACTGAAGCTTTCTTT
>NA|NA|TRBJ1-5|TRBV19
CASSIRQGLYSNQPQHF
TGTGCCAGTAGTATTCGGCAGGGACTATATAGCAATCAGCCCCAGCATTTT
>NA|NA|TRBJ2-5|TRBV6-5
CASSPGGPIGETQYF
TGTGCCAGCAGCCCCGGGGGTCCGATCGGGGAGACCCAGTACTTC
>NA|NA|TRBJ2-6|TRBV10-2
CASTQGQFTSGANVLTF
TGCGCCAGCACCCAAGGACAGTTTACCTCTGGGGCCAACGTCCTGACTTTC
>NA|NA|TRBJ2-1|TRBV11-2
CASSLVRGGHNEQFF
TGTGCCAGCAGCTTAGTAAGAGGGGGACACAATGAGCAGTTCTTC
>NA|NA|TRBJ1-2|TRBV21-1
CASSKRAGNYGYTF
TGTGCCAGCAGCAAAAGGGCAGGGAACTATGGCTACACCTTC
>NA|NA|TRBJ2-5|TRBV5-6
CASSRTALKETQYF
TGTGCCAGCAGCCGTACAGCCCTCAAGGAGACCCAGTACTTC
>NA|TRBD2|TRBJ2-7|TRBV4-1
CASSQFTLAGGEQYF
TGCGCCAGCAGCCAGTTTACCCTAGCGGGGGGCGAGCAGTACTTC
>NA|TRBD2|TRBJ2-5|TRBV7-3
CASSLREGETQYF
TGTGCCAGCAGCCTTAGGGAGGGTGAGACCCAGTACTTC
>NA|TRBD1|TRBJ1-4|TRBV2
CASSVDRGDEKLFF
TGTGCCAGCAGCGTGGACAGGGGTGATGAAAAACTGTTTTTT
>NA|TRBD1|TRBJ1-2|TRBV7-9
CASSYQPPGTGGSYTF
TGTGCCAGCAGTTATCAACCTCCCGGGACAGGGGGCTCCTACACCTTC
>NA|NA|TRBJ1-3|TRBV18
CASSPSSGYRTIYF
TGTGCCAGCTCACCATCCTCAGGGTATCGAACCATATATTTT
>few|TRBD1|TRBJ1-6|TRBV10-3
CAISTDRGHNSPLHF
TGTGCCATCAGTACCGACAGGGGGCACAATTCACCCCTCCACTTT
>NA|NA|TRBJ2-7|TRBV7-2
CASSSRPRVVHEQYF
TGTGCCAGCAGCTCCCGGCCCAGGGTGGTCCACGAGCAGTACTTC
>once|TRBD1|TRBJ1-4|TRBV29-1
CSVWTGVTNEKLFF
TGCAGCGTCTGGACAGGGGTAACTAATGAAAAACTGTTTTTT
>NA|TRBD1|TRBJ1-2|TRBV6-5
CAIPTGGFGYTF
TGTGCCATACCGACAGGGGGCTTTGGCTACACCTTC